Following are 7 T cell receptor beta chains from one sample sequenced in a study of regulatory T cells in long-lasting Graves disease. The TCR beta library used iRepertoire HTBI primers with Arm-PCR amplification of CDR3. One entry per CDR3 protein, called by TCRdb with MiXCR from the multiplex PCR reads. This table has approximately 360,000 distinct CDR3 sequences, about 23% appearing once. Time point noted: persistent/refractory GD, antithyroid drugs over 5 years with positive TRAb. The TCR library was made from RNA that had been extracted from PBMCs in TRIzol. The sample was peripheral blood mononuclear cells (PBMCs), taken when the disease was refractory, from a patient treated with antithyroid drugs. All receptors derive from a middle-aged woman with Graves disease.

The rearrangement links TRBV5-6 to TRBJ2-6; maybe TRBD1 (6 bases). This CDR3 comprises 18 residues. Germline assignment: CDR1 SGHDT and CDR2 YYEEEE. Trimming cost V 0 bases and J 4 bases, with 17 bases left between them. The CDR3 DNA reads TGTGCCAGCAGCTTGGTCCGTGACAGGCTGGTAGGGGCCAACGTCCTGACTTTC. Translation: CASSLVRDRLVGANVLTF.

The V call is TRBV20-1, the J call TRBJ2-3; 7 nucleotides line up with TRBD2. The CDR3 totals 15 residues. The J segment lost 2 bases and the V segment lost 6 bases, leaving 11 bases of the junction unmatched. Per the germline V gene, CDR1 is DFQATT and CDR2 is SNEGSKA (reference sequence). The DNA for the CDR3 is TGCAGTGCCACATCGCAGCGGGACCCCACAGATACGCAGTATTTT. It encodes CSATSQRDPTDTQYF.

This clonotype occurred a few times. CDR3 residues: CASSLTGGVGTEAFF. The DNA for the CDR3 is TGTGCCAGCAGCTTAACAGGGGGCGTTGGCACTGAAGCTTTCTTT. V is TRBV11-1 and J is TRBJ1-1, with TRBD1 matching 9 bases. The CDR3 extends over 15 amino acids. Looked up from germline, CDR1 is SGHAT and CDR2 is FQDESV (reference sequence). Trimming removed 2 bases from V and 4 bases from J; junction bases left unmatched: 5.

The V call is TRBV4-1, the J call TRBJ1-4, with D possibly matching TRBD1 (6 bases). The CDR3 has 16 amino acids. The V and J ends lost 0 bases and 8 bases respectively, with 16 bases between them. The germline CDR1 and CDR2 sequences are MGHRA and YSYEKL. The CDR3 region is CASSQDALLTGEKLFF. DNA for the CDR3: TGCGCCAGCAGCCAAGATGCTCTCTTAACAGGGGAAAAACTGTTTTTT.

This chain links TRBV3-1 with TRBJ1-2; D is undetermined. This CDR3 is built from 16 residues. Germline V lookup: CDR1 LGHDT, CDR2 YNNKEL (reference sequence). Trimming removed 3 bases at V and 5 bases at J, with 19 bases between. CDR3 protein: CASSHLAGGSPYGYTF. The CDR3 bases are TGTGCCAGCAGCCATCTTGCGGGTGGGAGCCCATATGGCTACACCTTC.

This clonotype was picked up many times. The CDR3 reads CATSRRQGMVSPLHF. The CDR3 coding sequence is TGTGCCACCAGCAGAAGACAGGGGATGGTTTCACCCCTCCACTTT. The gene calls are TRBV15 and TRBJ1-6; 8 bases agree with TRBD1. V was clipped by 2 bases and J by 9 bases; unmatched bases: 6. CDR1 LNHNV and CDR2 YYDKDF come from the germline V gene (reference sequence). The CDR3 contains 15 residues.

This clonotype appeared many times. The chain carries TRBV20-1 and TRBJ2-5, with D possibly being TRBD1 or TRBD2 (5 bases each). Germline values: CDR1 DFQATT, CDR2 SNEGSKA (reference sequence). The V gene lost 1 base and the J gene lost 4 bases, with 19 bases spanning the gap. This CDR3 region has 16 residues. The CDR3 region is CSARGPDGTWRETQYF. CDR3 nucleotide sequence: TGCAGTGCTAGAGGCCCTGATGGGACCTGGCGAGAGACCCAGTACTTC.